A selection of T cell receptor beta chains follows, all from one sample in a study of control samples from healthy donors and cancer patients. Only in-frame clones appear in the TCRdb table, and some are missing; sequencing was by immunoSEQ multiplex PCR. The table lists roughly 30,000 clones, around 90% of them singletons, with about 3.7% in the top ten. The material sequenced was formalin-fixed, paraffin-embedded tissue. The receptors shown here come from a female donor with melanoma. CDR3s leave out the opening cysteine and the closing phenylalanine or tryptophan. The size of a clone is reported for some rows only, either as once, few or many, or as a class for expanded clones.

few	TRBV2	ASRTGTGVGNTIY
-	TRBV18	ASSPRQGSYEQY
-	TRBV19	ASSLTGTAGVVSNSPLH
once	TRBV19	ASSIEGGGGPYNEQF
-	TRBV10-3	AITSTGDFNSPLH
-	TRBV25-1	ASSDLYNEQF
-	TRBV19	ASSIGQVSSYEQY
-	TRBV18	ASSPRGGEVTGELF
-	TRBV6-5	ATDEGLYNSPLH
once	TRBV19	ASLGGQKGGYT
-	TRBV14	ASSQRNTGTGKNEQF
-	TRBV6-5	ASSFTGGDYGYT
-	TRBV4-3	ASSQEQGGGNEQF
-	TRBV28	ASSRQGGFVSGNTIY
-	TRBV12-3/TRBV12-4	ASSLWRSGGYT
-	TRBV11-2	ASSLRRLGNTIY
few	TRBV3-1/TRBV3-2	ASSRGGHNYGYT
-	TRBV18	ASSPGVPNTEAF
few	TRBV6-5	ASSYLENTEAF
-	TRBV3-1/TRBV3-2	ASSQGSFGSPLH
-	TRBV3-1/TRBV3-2	ASSQISPGQLFSGNTIY
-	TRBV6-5	ASSYSTSGRDQF
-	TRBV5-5	ASSPGLPRETQY
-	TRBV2	ASSGQGINEKLF
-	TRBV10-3	AISGSVVSTDTQY
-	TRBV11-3	ASSLSRLTGELF
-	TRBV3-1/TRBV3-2	ASSQDSGRSLINEQF
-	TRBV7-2	ASSLAQTDGYT
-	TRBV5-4	ASSPTDRVGTEAF
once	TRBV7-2	ASSLAPLVSYEQY
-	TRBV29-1	SVGAIDYGYT
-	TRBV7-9	ASSLGTAPNYGYT
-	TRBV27	ASKPPGVAGYNEQF
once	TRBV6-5	ASSYSRAVYSYEQY
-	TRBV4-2	ASSQASGNLEAF
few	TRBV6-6	ASSTTTATGYGYT
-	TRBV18	ASSSRLAGTGYNEQF
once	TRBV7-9	ASSLGSASYEQY
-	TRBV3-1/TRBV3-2	ASSQWGSEANVLT
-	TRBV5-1	ASSPDPQETQY
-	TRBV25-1	ASSEDGFSNQPQH
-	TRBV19	ASSIAKGRGYNEQF
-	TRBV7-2	ASSLVQGAYEQY
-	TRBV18	ASSLGEGISYEQY
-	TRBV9	ASTPIGHTEAF
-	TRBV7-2	ASSLARDQPQH
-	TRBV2	ASSGQENYGYT
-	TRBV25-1	ASSVAGGFEQY
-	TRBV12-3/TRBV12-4	ASSLAGKGEQY
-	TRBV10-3	AIGAGGNEQF